The 21 T cell receptor beta chains given below trace back to one sample, sequenced in a study of shared clonotypes between healthy human individuals. Only in-frame clones appear in the TCRdb table, and some are missing; sequencing was by immunoSEQ multiplex PCR. This table holds some 650,000 clones, almost 97% found once. The source material was naive CD4+ T cells sorted from blood. The subset: CD45RA+ positively selected. All receptors come from a woman aged 30 to 39 in good health.

This sequence joins TRBV28 and TRBJ2-6; TRBD1 is a possible D gene (6 bases). The CDR3 spans 14 residues. V was pared by 6 bases and J by 2 bases, with 8 bases between. Germline CDR1 is MDHEN and CDR2 is SYDVKM. CDR3 in DNA: TGTGCCAGCAGACACAGGGCTGGGGCCAACGTCCTGACTTTC. Translated: CASRHRAGANVLTF.

The table lists this clone with a count of one. This chain uses TRBV6-5 with TRBJ1-2; 7 nucleotides match TRBD1. Germline-derived CDR1 and CDR2 are MNHEY and SVGAGI. The CDR3 has 15 residues. Trimming at V came to 0 bases and at J to 8 bases, leaving 9 bases not matched to a gene. The CDR3 sequence: CASSYSHKGAFGYTF. The CDR3 DNA follows: TGTGCCAGCAGTTACTCTCACAAGGGGGCCTTCGGCTACACCTTC.

In regard to this clone: This sample includes further DNA sequences coding for the same CDR3. This chain connects TRBV27 to TRBJ2-7, with D possibly TRBD2 on 6 matching bases. CDR3 size: 12 residues. Trimming stripped 2 bases from V and 6 bases from J, with 8 bases between. Looked up from germline, CDR1 is MNHEY and CDR2 is SMNVEV (reference sequence). The CDR3 nucleotides read TGTGCCAGCAGTTTACGGGGAGGCGAGCAGTACTTC. This translates into CASSLRGGEQYF.

CDR3: CASSESAGHNEQFF. Written as DNA, the CDR3 is TGCGCCAGCAGTGAGTCTGCGGGGCACAATGAGCAGTTCTTC. This chain links TRBV10-1 with TRBJ2-1, with D possibly TRBD2 on 6 matching bases. This CDR3 region has 14 residues. V gave up 0 bases and J gave up 5 bases, with 8 bases separating them. CDR1 and CDR2 (germline): WNHNN, SYGVQD (reference sequence).

The rearrangement uses TRBV6-1 and TRBJ2-1, with 12 nucleotides matching TRBD2. CDR1 MNHNS and CDR2 SASEGT come from the germline V gene. The ends lost 1 base at V and 7 bases at J; junction bases unmatched: 5. The CDR3 sequence is 16 residues long. CDR3 sequence: CASSEGSSGRGNEQFF. CDR3 coding DNA: TGTGCCAGCAGTGAAGGGTCTAGCGGGAGGGGGAATGAGCAGTTCTTC.

V is TRBV7-2 and J is TRBJ1-2; D is unresolved. The CDR3 runs to 13 residues. Germline values: CDR1 SGHTA, CDR2 FQGNSA. V lost 1 base, J lost 1 base, and 4 bases lay in between. The CDR3: CASSLDGNYGYTF. The DNA of the CDR3 is TGTGCCAGCAGCTTAGACGGTAACTATGGCTACACCTTC.

V gene TRBV10-3 combines with J gene TRBJ2-1; D gene unclear. Looked up from germline, CDR1 is ENHRY and CDR2 is SYGVKD. There are 13 residues in the CDR3. Trimming left V 6 bases short and J 8 bases short, with 14 bases between. The chain's CDR3 is CAISAVPVDEQFF. The CDR3 bases are TGTGCCATCAGCGCGGTCCCCGTGGATGAGCAGTTCTTC.

The table lists this clone with a count of one. This chain uses TRBV9 with TRBJ2-3; tentatively, D is TRBD2 (5 bases). Trimming took 0 bases from V and 0 from J, leaving 14 bases between them. Germline V lookup: CDR1 SGDLS, CDR2 YYNGEE. This CDR3 spans 17 amino acids. Written as DNA, the CDR3 is TGTGCCAGCAGCGTAGGGGTTTCCCGGGGTAGCACAGATACGCAGTATTTT. As protein: CASSVGVSRGSTDTQYF.

The chain combines TRBV19 with TRBJ2-7; D might be TRBD1 (6 bases). The V end was cut by 7 bases, the J end by 0 bases, with 19 bases between. Germline V gene lookup returns CDR1 LNHDA and CDR2 SQIVND (reference sequence). This CDR3 is built from 16 residues. The chain's CDR3 is CASKGVDAQGSYEQYF. CDR3 bases: TGTGCCAGTAAGGGGGTGGACGCCCAGGGCTCCTACGAGCAGTACTTC.

J is TRBJ2-5 and V is TRBV5-8, with 10 bases aligning to TRBD2. CDR1 and CDR2 (germline): SGHTS, YDEGEE. This CDR3 comprises 16 residues. Germline trimming cut 3 bases from V and 4 bases from J; bases unmatched to any gene: 9. In DNA form, the CDR3 reads TGTGCCAGCAGCTCCCCTAGCGGGAGCTGGGGAGAGACCCAGTACTTC. The encoded protein is CASSSPSGSWGETQYF.

This CDR3 reads CASSPLLQGQGAGNEQFF. The CDR3, as DNA: TGTGCCAGCTCACCACTACTCCAAGGACAGGGGGCAGGCAATGAGCAGTTCTTC. This chain connects TRBV18 to TRBJ2-1, with 11 bases matching TRBD1. V was clipped by 1 base and J by 6 bases; unmatched bases: 11. Germline V lookup: CDR1 KGHSH, CDR2 LQKENI. The CDR3 is 18 amino acids.

The chain carries TRBV28 and TRBJ2-7; TRBD2 might be the D (7 bases). Germline-derived CDR1 and CDR2 are MDHEN and SYDVKM. The CDR3 sequence is 14 residues long. Trimming cost V 3 bases and J 0 bases, with 9 bases left between them. This chain's CDR3 is CASSLRGGSYEQYF. Here the CDR3 DNA reads TGTGCCAGCAGTTTGAGGGGGGGCTCCTACGAGCAGTACTTC.

The chain recombines TRBV5-6 with TRBJ2-3; 11 nucleotides line up with TRBD2. This CDR3 is 15 amino acids long. J lost 5 bases, V lost 5 bases, and 7 bases had no gene match. From germline, CDR1 is SGHDT and CDR2 YYEEEE. For the CDR3, the DNA is TGTGCCAGCAGTGGGCTAGCGGGAGGAGGAGATACGCAGTATTTT. Protein sequence: CASSGLAGGGDTQYF.

The chain links TRBV28 to TRBJ2-6; D unclear. Germline V CDR1 and CDR2: MDHEN, SYDVKM. V was clipped by 4 bases and J by 0 bases, with 1 base between them. The CDR3 runs to 13 residues. The CDR3 is CASSYSGANVLTF. The DNA for the CDR3 is TGTGCCAGCAGTTACTCTGGGGCCAACGTCCTGACTTTC.

This chain joins TRBV18 and TRBJ1-3; D unclear. The CDR3 contains 16 residues. The V gene lost 2 bases and the J gene lost 0 bases, with 11 bases spanning the gap. Germline V gene lookup returns CDR1 KGHSH and CDR2 LQKENI. CDR3 loop: CASSPRQAGSGNTIYF. As DNA, the CDR3 is TGTGCCAGCTCACCAAGGCAGGCCGGCTCTGGAAACACCATATATTTT.

The gene calls are TRBV15 and TRBJ2-7; D unclear. CDR1 LNHNV and CDR2 YYDKDF come from the germline V gene (reference sequence). Between the trimmed V and J ends, which lost 4 bases and 0 bases, there was a span of 4 bases. The CDR3 spans 12 residues. The CDR3: CATSKGSYEQYF. The CDR3 region has the DNA TGTGCCACCAGCAAGGGCTCCTACGAGCAGTACTTC. Combining the CDR3 with reference TRBV15 and TRBJ2-7 gives the whole variable domain DAMVIQNPRYQVTQFGKPVTLSCSQTLNHNVMYWYQQKSSQAPKLLFHYYDKDFNNEADTPDNFQSRRPNTSFCFLDIRSPGLGDTAMYLCATSKGSYEQYFGPGTRLTVT.

This clone occurred once. V and J are TRBV7-2 and TRBJ1-1; no clear D. The CDR3 contains 13 residues. Germline V CDR1 and CDR2: SGHTA, FQGNSA. Between the trimmed V and J ends, which lost 5 bases and 4 bases, there was a span of 11 bases. The CDR3 loop reads CASSLDTGTEAFF. CDR3 nucleotide sequence: TGTGCCAGCAGCCTTGACACGGGCACTGAAGCTTTCTTT. Looking up the rest from reference TRBV7-2 and TRBJ1-1 gives the full variable domain: GAGVSQSPSNKVTEKGKDVELRCDPISGHTALYWYRQSLGQGLEFLIYFQGNSAPDKSGLPSDRFSAERTGGSVSTLTIQRTQQEDSAVYLCASSLDTGTEAFFGQGTRLTVV.

This chain joins TRBV30 and TRBJ2-1; possibly TRBD2 for D (7 bases). Germline V gene sequence: CDR1 GTSNPN, CDR2 SVGIG (reference sequence). V dropped 2 bases and J dropped 7 bases, with 15 bases sitting between them. This CDR3 region has 14 residues. Here the CDR3 reads CAWSMGGPGNEQFF. CDR3 coding DNA: TGTGCCTGGAGTATGGGGGGGCCAGGGAATGAGCAGTTCTTC.

This chain links TRBV7-8 with TRBJ1-1, with no clear D. There are 13 residues in the CDR3. V was trimmed by 1 base and J by 0 bases, leaving 3 bases between them. CDR1 SGHVS and CDR2 FQNEAQ come from the germline V gene. The CDR3: CASSLEVNTEAFF. CDR3 nucleotide sequence: TGTGCCAGCAGCTTAGAGGTGAACACTGAAGCTTTCTTT.

The V and J genes are TRBV19 and TRBJ2-6, with a tentative D call TRBD1 (5 bases). Looked up from germline, CDR1 is LNHDA and CDR2 is SQIVND (reference sequence). CDR3 length equals 17 residues. V lost 5 bases, J lost 0 bases, and 14 bases lay in between. The CDR3 DNA sequence: TGTGCCAGTAGTTCCACAGGCTTTTCCTCTGGGGCCAACGTCCTGACTTTC. Protein sequence: CASSSTGFSSGANVLTF.

The rearrangement joins TRBV5-1 to TRBJ2-5; 7 positions agree with TRBD1. The end of the DNA aligns better with TRBJ2-7, so the J call may be wrong. This CDR3 spans 15 amino acids. The germline gives CDR1 SGHRS, CDR2 YFSETQ. The CDR3 sequence is CASSLRTGPSYEQYF. In nucleotides, the CDR3 is TGCGCCAGCAGCTTACGGACAGGACCCTCCTACGAGCAGTACTTC.